This entry is about one TCR beta chain. Trimming removed 11 bases at V and 2 bases at J, with 14 bases between. The CDR3 contains 13 residues. Germline loops: CDR1 SNHLY, CDR2 FYNNEI. cDNA synthesis used a TRAV/TRBV-specific primer set for both chains. Over about 18 PCR cycles, TCRs were amplified from a constant-region primer and V-primer adapter. TCRdb independently ran MiXCR on the reads; one entry per CDR3 protein. The sample has 75,000 to 95,000 distinct CDR3 sequences, under 25% seen once. This sample stems from a study of low-dose radiotherapy and immunotherapy resistance in tumors. Study-level information: Members of Cohort 2 were treated with 1 Gy per fraction every two weeks; their total was 13 Gy over 26 weeks.

Indicated time point: after trial treatment. Noted treatment: LDRT plus nivolumab, ipilimumab, low-dose cyclophosphamide and aspirin (RACIN trial). V is TRBV2 and J is TRBJ2-3, with TRBD1 as a possible D gene (5 bases). Specimen: PBMCs, collected after low-dose radiotherapy plus immunotherapy. This clonotype was sampled from a female donor with ovarian cancer. The CDR3 reads CAFDSPNTDTQYF. In DNA form, the CDR3 reads TGTGCCTTCGACAGTCCGAACACAGATACGCAGTATTTT.